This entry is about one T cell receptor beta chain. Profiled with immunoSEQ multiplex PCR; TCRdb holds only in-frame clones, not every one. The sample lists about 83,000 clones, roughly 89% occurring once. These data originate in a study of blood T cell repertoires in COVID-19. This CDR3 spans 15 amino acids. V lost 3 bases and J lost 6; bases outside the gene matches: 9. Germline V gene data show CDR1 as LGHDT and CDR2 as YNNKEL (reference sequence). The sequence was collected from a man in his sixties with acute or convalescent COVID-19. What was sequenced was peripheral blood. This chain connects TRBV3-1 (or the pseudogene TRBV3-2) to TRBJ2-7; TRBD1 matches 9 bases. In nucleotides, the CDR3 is TGTGCCAGCAGCCACGGGACAGGGTCTTTTTCCGAGCAGTACTTC. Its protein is CASSHGTGSFSEQYF.